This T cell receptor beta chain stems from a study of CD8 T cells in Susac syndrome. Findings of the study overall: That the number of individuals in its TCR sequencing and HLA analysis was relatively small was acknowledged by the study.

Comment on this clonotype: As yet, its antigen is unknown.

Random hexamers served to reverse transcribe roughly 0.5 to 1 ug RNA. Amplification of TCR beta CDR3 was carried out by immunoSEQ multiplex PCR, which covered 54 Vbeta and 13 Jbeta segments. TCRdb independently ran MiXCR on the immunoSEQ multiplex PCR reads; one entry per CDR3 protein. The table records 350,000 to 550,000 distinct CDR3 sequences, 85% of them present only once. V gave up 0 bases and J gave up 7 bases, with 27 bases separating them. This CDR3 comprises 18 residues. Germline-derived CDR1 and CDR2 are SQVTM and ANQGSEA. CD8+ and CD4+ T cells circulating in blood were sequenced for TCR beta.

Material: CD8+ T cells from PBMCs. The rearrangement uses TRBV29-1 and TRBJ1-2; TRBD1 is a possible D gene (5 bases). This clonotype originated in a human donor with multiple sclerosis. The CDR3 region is CSVEDRADPTPGLRGYTF. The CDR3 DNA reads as TGCAGCGTTGAAGATCGTGCGGACCCGACCCCAGGGTTGCGTGGCTACACCTTC.